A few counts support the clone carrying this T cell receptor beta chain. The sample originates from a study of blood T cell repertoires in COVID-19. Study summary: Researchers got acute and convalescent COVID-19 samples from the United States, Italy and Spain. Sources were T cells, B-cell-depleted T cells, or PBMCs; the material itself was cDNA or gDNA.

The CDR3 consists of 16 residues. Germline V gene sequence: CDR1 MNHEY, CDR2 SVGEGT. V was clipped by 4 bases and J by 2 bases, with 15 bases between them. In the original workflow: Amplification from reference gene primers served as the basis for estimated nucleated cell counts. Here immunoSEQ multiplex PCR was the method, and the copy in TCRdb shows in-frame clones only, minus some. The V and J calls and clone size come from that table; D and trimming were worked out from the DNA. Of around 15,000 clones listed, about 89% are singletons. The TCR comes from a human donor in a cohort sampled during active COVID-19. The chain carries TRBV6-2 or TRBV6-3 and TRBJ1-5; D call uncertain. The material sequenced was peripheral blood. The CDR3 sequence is CASSSGLRAGNQPQHF. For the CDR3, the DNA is TGTGCCAGCAGTTCCGGCCTGCGGGCTGGCAATCAGCCCCAGCATTTT.